Listed below are T cell receptor beta chains from one sample, sequenced in a study of blood T cell repertoires in COVID-19. Sequencing used immunoSEQ multiplex PCR; TCRdb keeps in-frame clones, though not all of them. Of about 440,000 clones in the sample, approximately 88% were seen once. The sample was peripheral blood. The receptor source for this set is a woman aged 45 to 65 with COVID-19, enrolled during active disease. The CDR3 runs from the conserved cysteine through the conserved F or W. A D gene is named only where the DNA matches it firmly. Part of the rows lack a size; the others show once, few, many or a class for expanded clones.

D gene: TRBD2
J gene: TRBJ2-7
V gene: TRBV5-4
clone size: .
CDR3 protein: CASSSATSGSYEQYF
CDR3 DNA: TGTGCCAGCAGCTCCGCGACTAGCGGGTCCTACGAGCAGTACTTC

D gene: .
J gene: TRBJ1-2
V gene: TRBV5-1
clone size: .
CDR3 protein: CASSYTANYGYTF
CDR3 DNA: TGCGCCAGCAGCTATACAGCTAACTATGGCTACACCTTC

D gene: TRBD1
J gene: TRBJ2-1
V gene: TRBV11-2
clone size: .
CDR3 protein: CASSPEPGQGIGEQFF
CDR3 DNA: TGTGCCAGCAGCCCCGAGCCGGGACAGGGTATTGGTGAGCAGTTCTTC

D gene: .
J gene: TRBJ1-4
V gene: TRBV29-1
clone size: once
CDR3 protein: CSVKDLGEKLFF
CDR3 DNA: TGCAGCGTTAAGGACTTAGGTGAAAAACTGTTTTTT

D gene: .
J gene: TRBJ2-7
V gene: TRBV5-1
clone size: .
CDR3 protein: CASSLEEGTTYEQYF
CDR3 DNA: TGCGCCAGCAGCTTGGAGGAGGGGACGACCTACGAGCAGTACTTC

D gene: TRBD2
J gene: TRBJ2-3
V gene: TRBV9
clone size: .
CDR3 protein: CASSPGWASGGKSTDTQYF
CDR3 DNA: TGTGCCAGCAGTCCAGGGTGGGCTAGCGGGGGGAAGTCCACAGATACGCAGTATTTT

D gene: .
J gene: TRBJ1-1
V gene: TRBV6-5
clone size: .
CDR3 protein: CASSQGIYTEAFF
CDR3 DNA: TGTGCCAGCAGCCAGGGTATCTACACTGAAGCTTTCTTT

D gene: TRBD2
J gene: TRBJ2-3
V gene: TRBV30
clone size: .
CDR3 protein: CAWRRDSGGGTQYF
CDR3 DNA: TGTGCCTGGAGGAGAGATAGCGGGGGGGGTACGCAGTATTTT

D gene: TRBD2
J gene: TRBJ2-1
V gene: TRBV5-4
clone size: .
CDR3 protein: CASSSGGGNEQFF
CDR3 DNA: TGTGCCAGCAGCAGCGGGGGGGGGAATGAGCAGTTCTTC

D gene: TRBD1
J gene: TRBJ2-2
V gene: TRBV5-1
clone size: .
CDR3 protein: CASSLQGEGGELFF
CDR3 DNA: TGCGCCAGCAGCTTGCAGGGGGAAGGCGGGGAGCTGTTTTTT

D gene: .
J gene: TRBJ1-6
V gene: TRBV28
clone size: .
CDR3 protein: CASSLSQVGNSPLHF
CDR3 DNA: TGTGCCAGCAGTTTAAGCCAGGTGGGCAATTCACCCCTCCACTTT

D gene: TRBD1
J gene: TRBJ1-1
V gene: TRBV11-2
clone size: .
CDR3 protein: CASSLAGNRGNTEAFF
CDR3 DNA: TGTGCCAGCAGCTTAGCAGGGAACAGGGGGAACACTGAAGCTTTCTTT

D gene: TRBD1
J gene: TRBJ1-1
V gene: TRBV7-9
clone size: .
CDR3 protein: CASSQKATGGLEAFF
CDR3 DNA: TGTGCCAGCAGTCAAAAAGCGACAGGGGGCCTTGAAGCTTTCTTT

D gene: .
J gene: TRBJ1-5
V gene: TRBV19
clone size: once
CDR3 protein: CASSIDRDKVAPQHF
CDR3 DNA: TGTGCCAGTAGTATCGACCGGGACAAAGTGGCCCCCCAGCATTTT

D gene: .
J gene: TRBJ2-2
V gene: TRBV28
clone size: .
CDR3 protein: CASSLHGINTGELFF
CDR3 DNA: TGTGCCAGCAGTTTACACGGGATTAACACCGGGGAGCTGTTTTTT

D gene: .
J gene: TRBJ1-1
V gene: TRBV19
clone size: once
CDR3 protein: CASSMAAFTEAFF
CDR3 DNA: TGTGCCAGTAGTATGGCCGCTTTTACTGAAGCTTTCTTT

D gene: .
J gene: TRBJ1-2
V gene: TRBV19
clone size: .
CDR3 protein: CASSPTEPNYGYTF
CDR3 DNA: TGTGCCAGTAGCCCCACGGAGCCGAACTATGGCTACACCTTC

D gene: TRBD1
J gene: TRBJ2-5
V gene: TRBV5-1
clone size: .
CDR3 protein: CASSLLPGQGARGQQETQYF
CDR3 DNA: TGCGCCAGCAGCTTACTTCCGGGACAGGGGGCGAGGGGACAACAAGAGACCCAGTACTTC

D gene: TRBD2
J gene: TRBJ2-5
V gene: TRBV19
clone size: .
CDR3 protein: CASSVTPSGGGETQYF
CDR3 DNA: TGTGCCAGTAGTGTCACCCCTAGCGGAGGAGGAGAGACCCAGTACTTC

D gene: TRBD1
J gene: TRBJ1-1
V gene: TRBV5-1
clone size: .
CDR3 protein: CASSSDRANTEAFF
CDR3 DNA: TGCGCCAGCAGCTCGGACAGGGCGAACACTGAAGCTTTCTTT

D gene: .
J gene: TRBJ1-1
V gene: TRBV2
clone size: .
CDR3 protein: CASSVTPNTEAFF
CDR3 DNA: TGTGCCAGCAGCGTGACTCCGAACACTGAAGCTTTCTTT

D gene: TRBD1
J gene: TRBJ1-6
V gene: TRBV2
clone size: .
CDR3 protein: CASRGDRASPLHF
CDR3 DNA: TGTGCCAGCAGGGGGGACAGGGCTTCACCCCTCCACTTT

D gene: .
J gene: TRBJ2-1
V gene: TRBV30
clone size: few
CDR3 protein: CAWSVQHRRFF
CDR3 DNA: TGTGCCTGGAGTGTACAGCACAGAAGGTTCTTC

D gene: TRBD1
J gene: TRBJ1-6
V gene: TRBV9
clone size: .
CDR3 protein: CASSGETGKSPLHF
CDR3 DNA: TGTGCCAGCAGCGGCGAGACAGGGAAGTCACCCCTCCACTTT

D gene: .
J gene: TRBJ2-3
V gene: TRBV4-1
clone size: .
CDR3 protein: CASSQDPPRGKDTQYF
CDR3 DNA: TGCGCCAGCAGCCAAGACCCCCCCAGGGGAAAAGATACGCAGTATTTT

D gene: TRBD2
J gene: TRBJ2-1
V gene: TRBV6-4
clone size: .
CDR3 protein: CASSPRAGPVNEQFF
CDR3 DNA: TGTGCCAGCTCACCCCGAGCGGGGCCGGTCAATGAGCAGTTCTTC

D gene: .
J gene: TRBJ2-5
V gene: TRBV5-1
clone size: .
CDR3 protein: CASTTDLQETQYF
CDR3 DNA: TGCGCCAGCACCACAGACCTTCAAGAGACCCAGTACTTC

D gene: TRBD1
J gene: TRBJ2-6
V gene: TRBV4-1
clone size: .
CDR3 protein: CASSQGQGSGANVLTF
CDR3 DNA: TGCGCCAGCAGCCAAGGACAGGGCTCTGGGGCCAACGTCCTGACTTTC

D gene: .
J gene: TRBJ2-2
V gene: TRBV7-3
clone size: .
CDR3 protein: CASSIRQPPGELFF
CDR3 DNA: TGTGCCAGCAGCATTCGACAGCCTCCGGGGGAGCTGTTTTTT

D gene: TRBD1
J gene: TRBJ1-6
V gene: TRBV3-1/TRBV3-2
clone size: .
CDR3 protein: CASSRDRGASYNSPLHF
CDR3 DNA: TGTGCCAGCAGCCGGGACAGGGGAGCCTCCTATAATTCACCCCTCCACTTT

D gene: .
J gene: TRBJ1-2
V gene: TRBV21-1
clone size: .
CDR3 protein: CASSNWGQSNYGYTF
CDR3 DNA: TGTGCCAGCAGCAATTGGGGACAGTCGAACTATGGCTACACCTTC

D gene: TRBD2
J gene: TRBJ2-7
V gene: TRBV5-1
clone size: .
CDR3 protein: CASSIAGTTIYEQYF
CDR3 DNA: TGCGCCAGCAGCATTGCCGGGACTACTATCTACGAGCAGTACTTC

D gene: .
J gene: TRBJ2-1
V gene: TRBV9
clone size: .
CDR3 protein: CASSVVSGSSYNEQFF
CDR3 DNA: TGTGCCAGCAGCGTAGTGAGCGGAAGCTCCTACAATGAGCAGTTCTTC

D gene: TRBD1
J gene: TRBJ2-2
V gene: TRBV12-3/TRBV12-4
clone size: .
CDR3 protein: CASSVQGSGELFF
CDR3 DNA: TGTGCCAGCAGTGTACAGGGGTCCGGGGAGCTGTTTTTT

D gene: .
J gene: TRBJ2-7
V gene: TRBV4-1
clone size: .
CDR3 protein: CASSQPRRGPYEQYF
CDR3 DNA: TGCGCCAGCAGCCAACCTCGACGCGGGCCCTACGAGCAGTACTTC

D gene: .
J gene: TRBJ1-2
V gene: TRBV5-1
clone size: .
CDR3 protein: CASSLGTGRYGYTF
CDR3 DNA: TGCGCCAGCAGCTTGGGAACCGGGAGGTATGGCTACACCTTC

D gene: .
J gene: TRBJ1-6
V gene: TRBV27
clone size: few
CDR3 protein: CASSLLTYNSPLHF
CDR3 DNA: TGTGCCAGCAGTTTATTAACCTATAATTCACCCCTCCACTTT

D gene: .
J gene: TRBJ1-2
V gene: TRBV19
clone size: few
CDR3 protein: CASSIEGRGDGYTF
CDR3 DNA: TGTGCCAGTAGTATAGAAGGCAGGGGAGATGGCTACACCTTC

D gene: TRBD1
J gene: TRBJ2-7
V gene: TRBV13
clone size: .
CDR3 protein: CASSFRDRAIYEQYF
CDR3 DNA: TGTGCCAGCAGCTTCCGGGACAGGGCCATCTACGAGCAGTACTTC

D gene: TRBD1
J gene: TRBJ1-1
V gene: TRBV2
clone size: .
CDR3 protein: CASSRQGGNTEAFF
CDR3 DNA: TGTGCCAGCTCTCGACAGGGGGGGAACACTGAAGCTTTCTTT

D gene: TRBD1
J gene: TRBJ1-1
V gene: TRBV12-3/TRBV12-4
clone size: once
CDR3 protein: CASSLQGATEAFF
CDR3 DNA: TGTGCCAGCAGTTTACAGGGGGCCACTGAAGCTTTCTTT